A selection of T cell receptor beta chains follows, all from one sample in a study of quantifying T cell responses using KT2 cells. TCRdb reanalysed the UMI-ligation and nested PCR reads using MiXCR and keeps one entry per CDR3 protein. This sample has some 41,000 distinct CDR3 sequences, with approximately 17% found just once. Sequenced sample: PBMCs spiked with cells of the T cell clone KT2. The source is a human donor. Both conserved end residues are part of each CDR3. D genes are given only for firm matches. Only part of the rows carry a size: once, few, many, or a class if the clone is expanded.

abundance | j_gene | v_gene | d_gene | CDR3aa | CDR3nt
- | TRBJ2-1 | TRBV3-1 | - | CASRRTNNEQFF | TGTGCCAGCAGACGTACTAACAATGAGCAGTTCTTC
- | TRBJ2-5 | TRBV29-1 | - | CSVEGRLLGQETQYF | TGCAGCGTTGAAGGACGGCTACTGGGCCAAGAGACCCAGTACTTC
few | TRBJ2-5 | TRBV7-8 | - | CATLLGETQYF | TGTGCCACCCTCCTCGGGGAGACCCAGTACTTC
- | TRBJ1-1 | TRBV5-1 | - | CASSSRTDWTEAFF | TGCGCCAGCAGCTCACGGACAGACTGGACTGAAGCTTTCTTT
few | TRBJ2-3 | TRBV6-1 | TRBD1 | CASRDRSDTDTQYF | TGTGCCAGCAGGGACAGGTCGGACACAGATACGCAGTATTTT
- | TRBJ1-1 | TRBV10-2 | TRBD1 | CASSNAGTGAFF | TGCGCCAGCAGTAATGCCGGGACAGGGGCTTTCTTT
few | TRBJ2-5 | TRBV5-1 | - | CASSLEASRETQYF | TGCGCCAGCAGCTTGGAGGCTAGCCGGGAGACCCAGTACTTC
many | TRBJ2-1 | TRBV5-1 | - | CASSFGTSYNEQFF | TGCGCCAGCAGCTTCGGGACGTCTTACAATGAGCAGTTCTTC
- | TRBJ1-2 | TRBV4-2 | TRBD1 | CASSQEDRGEGYTF | TGTGCCAGCAGCCAAGAGGACAGGGGAGAGGGCTACACCTTC
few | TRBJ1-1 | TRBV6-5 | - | CASSRELNTEAFF | TGTGCCAGCAGTAGAGAGCTGAACACTGAAGCTTTCTTT
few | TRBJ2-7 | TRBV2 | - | CASTPILTGHEQYF | TGTGCCAGCACCCCGATCTTAACCGGCCACGAGCAGTACTTC
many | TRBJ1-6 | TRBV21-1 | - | CASKGGQRKNSPLHF | TGTGCCAGCAAGGGGGGACAGAGGAAAAATTCACCCCTCCACTTT
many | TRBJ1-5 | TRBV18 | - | CASSPPGSGPQHF | TGTGCCAGCTCACCCCCGGGCTCGGGGCCCCAGCATTTT
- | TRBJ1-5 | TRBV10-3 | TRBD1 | CAIRGTGANQPQHF | TGTGCCATCAGAGGGACAGGGGCCAATCAGCCCCAGCATTTT
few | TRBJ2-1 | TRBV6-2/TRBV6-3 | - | CASSYPTKEQFF | TGTGCCAGCAGTTACCCTACTAAAGAGCAGTTCTTC
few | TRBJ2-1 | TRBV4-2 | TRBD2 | CASSQDLAGTWDEQFF | TGTGCCAGCAGCCAAGATCTAGCGGGCACTTGGGATGAGCAGTTCTTC
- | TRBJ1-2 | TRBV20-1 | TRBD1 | CSAYLTGRNYGYTF | TGCAGTGCATACCTGACAGGGAGGAACTATGGCTACACCTTC
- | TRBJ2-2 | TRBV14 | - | CASSQGPDRRKNTGELFF | TGTGCCAGCAGCCAAGGCCCAGACAGGCGGAAGAACACCGGGGAGCTGTTTTTT
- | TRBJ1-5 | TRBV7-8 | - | CASTLTGKGDQPQHF | TGTGCCAGCACCCTCACAGGGAAAGGGGATCAGCCCCAGCATTTT
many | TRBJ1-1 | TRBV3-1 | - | CASSQGVKTEAFF | TGTGCCAGCAGCCAGGGTGTTAAGACTGAAGCTTTCTTT
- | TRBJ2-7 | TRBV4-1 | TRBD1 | CASSQAGDRPMEQYF | TGCGCCAGCAGCCAAGCTGGGGACAGGCCGATGGAGCAGTACTTC
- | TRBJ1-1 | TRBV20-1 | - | CSARDRPGVGRLTEAFF | TGCAGTGCTAGAGATCGGCCCGGCGTTGGTCGGCTCACTGAAGCTTTCTTT
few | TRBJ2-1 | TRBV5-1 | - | CASNLADRSYNEQFF | TGCGCCAGCAATTTGGCAGACCGCTCCTACAATGAGCAGTTCTTC
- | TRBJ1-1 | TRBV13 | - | CASSLSEGGYLNTEAFF | TGTGCCAGCAGCCTATCGGAGGGAGGCTACTTGAACACTGAAGCTTTCTTT
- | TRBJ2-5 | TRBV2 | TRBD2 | CATRTSSNQETQYF | TGTGCCACCCGGACTAGCAGTAACCAAGAGACCCAGTACTTC
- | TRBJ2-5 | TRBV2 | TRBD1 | CASRSGQGSPETQYF | TGTGCCAGCAGAAGCGGACAGGGGTCTCCAGAGACCCAGTACTTC
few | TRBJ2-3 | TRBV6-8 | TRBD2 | CASSYLDVGSGNTDTQYF | TGTGCCAGCAGTTACTTAGACGTGGGTAGCGGGAACACAGATACGCAGTATTTT
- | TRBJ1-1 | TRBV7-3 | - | CASSLIAGHEAFF | TGTGCCAGCAGCTTAATCGCGGGCCATGAAGCTTTCTTT
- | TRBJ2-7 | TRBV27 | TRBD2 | CASSLRIAGVGYEQYF | TGTGCCAGCAGTTTACGTATAGCGGGAGTGGGCTACGAGCAGTACTTC
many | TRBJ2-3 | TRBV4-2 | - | CASSQETESADTQYF | TGTGCCAGCAGCCAAGAAACAGAGAGCGCAGATACGCAGTATTTT
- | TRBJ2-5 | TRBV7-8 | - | CASSPLEGWETQYF | TGTGCCAGCAGCCCTCTAGAGGGTTGGGAGACCCAGTACTTC
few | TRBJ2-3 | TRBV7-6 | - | CASSHMGEADTQYF | TGTGCCAGCAGCCACATGGGAGAGGCCGATACGCAGTATTTT
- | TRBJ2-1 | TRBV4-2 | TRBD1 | CASSQLGQGSTYNEQFF | TGTGCCAGCAGCCAACTGGGACAGGGGTCGACCTACAATGAGCAGTTCTTC
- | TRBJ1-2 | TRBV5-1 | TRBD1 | CASSSDGQGGAGTF | TGCGCCAGCAGCTCAGACGGACAGGGGGGAGCTGGCACCTTC
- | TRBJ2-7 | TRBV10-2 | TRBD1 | CASRIGQGNSYEQYF | TGCGCCAGCCGTATCGGACAGGGGAACTCCTACGAGCAGTACTTC
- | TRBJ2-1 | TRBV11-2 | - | CASSLPPVNEQFF | TGTGCCAGCAGCTTACCCCCCGTCAATGAGCAGTTCTTC
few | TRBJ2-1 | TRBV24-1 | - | CATRGPGGGNEQFF | TGTGCCACCCGTGGACCCGGGGGAGGTAATGAGCAGTTCTTC
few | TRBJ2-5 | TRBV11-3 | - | CASSLTGHPQETQYF | TGTGCCAGCAGCTTAACGGGACATCCCCAAGAGACCCAGTACTTC
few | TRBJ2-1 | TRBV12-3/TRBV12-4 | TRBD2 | CASSTGTSGGGRREQFF | TGTGCCAGCAGTACCGGGACTAGCGGGGGAGGCCGACGTGAGCAGTTCTTC
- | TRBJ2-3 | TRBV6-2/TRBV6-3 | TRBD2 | CASSFSGKSTDTQYF | TGTGCCAGCAGCTTCAGCGGGAAGAGCACAGATACGCAGTATTTT
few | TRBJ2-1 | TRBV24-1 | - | CATSEPDGYNEQFF | TGTGCCACCAGTGAGCCGGACGGCTACAATGAGCAGTTCTTC
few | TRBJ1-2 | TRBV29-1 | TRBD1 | CSVENRDSVNYGYTF | TGCAGCGTTGAAAATAGGGACAGCGTTAACTATGGCTACACCTTC
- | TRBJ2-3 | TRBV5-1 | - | CASSLAARTDTQYF | TGCGCCAGCAGCTTAGCGGCCCGCACAGATACGCAGTATTTT
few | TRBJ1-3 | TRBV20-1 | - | CSARDPQLGRNTIYF | TGCAGTGCTAGAGATCCGCAACTAGGGAGAAACACCATATATTTT
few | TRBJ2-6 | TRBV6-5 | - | CASQGALGANVLTF | TGTGCCAGCCAAGGGGCACTTGGGGCCAACGTCCTGACTTTC
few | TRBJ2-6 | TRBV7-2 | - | CASSLRLSSGANVLTF | TGTGCCAGCAGCTTACGACTGAGCTCTGGGGCCAACGTCCTGACTTTC
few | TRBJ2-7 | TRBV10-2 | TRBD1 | CASSGQGNEQYF | TGCGCCAGCAGCGGACAGGGGAACGAGCAGTACTTC
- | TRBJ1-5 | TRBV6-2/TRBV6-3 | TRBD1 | CASSPGQGTFNQPQHF | TGTGCCAGCAGTCCTGGACAGGGGACCTTCAATCAGCCCCAGCATTTT
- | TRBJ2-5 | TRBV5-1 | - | CASSLTTGREETQYF | TGCGCCAGCAGCTTAACTACAGGGCGCGAAGAGACCCAGTACTTC
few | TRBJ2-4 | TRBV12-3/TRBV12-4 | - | CASSHVISDIQYF | TGTGCCAGCAGTCATGTTATTTCAGACATTCAGTACTTC
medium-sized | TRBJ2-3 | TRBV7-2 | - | CASSLVGDWTDTQYF | TGTGCCAGCAGCTTAGTGGGGGATTGGACAGATACGCAGTATTTT
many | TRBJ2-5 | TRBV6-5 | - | CASSYSGPGAPQETQYF | TGTGCCAGCAGTTACTCAGGACCGGGCGCTCCCCAAGAGACCCAGTACTTC
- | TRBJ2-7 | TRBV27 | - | CASSSLAGGRNEQYF | TGTGCCAGCAGCTCCCTCGCTGGGGGAAGGAACGAGCAGTACTTC
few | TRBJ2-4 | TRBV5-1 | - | CASSLAGTKNIQYF | TGCGCCAGCAGCTTGGCTGGAACCAAAAACATTCAGTACTTC